This entry is about one T cell receptor beta chain. This clone showed up just once. The clone's antigen remains unknown. There are no base qualities to consult, and no much larger clone falls within one base. Counted from cysteine to phenylalanine, this CDR3 has 15 amino acids. Left in the record is the CDR3 DNA by itself, 45 bases read in frame from the first base. Trimming accounts for 2 bases at V and 5 bases at J, while the number of junction bases matched to no gene is 8. Per the germline V gene, SGDLS is the CDR1 and YYNGEE is the CDR2. The immunoSEQ Assay, a bias-controlled multiplex PCR, was used to amplify TCRbeta CDR3 regions from genomic DNA. As for how the authors treated the data: The number of nucleated cells in each sample was estimated by amplification of reference gene primers within the assay. Sequence reads were collapsed and filtered to measure the absolute abundance of every unique TCRbeta CDR3 rearrangement. For each sample, productive Simpson clonality was calculated by taking the square root of Simpson's diversity index across productive rearrangements. This immuneACCESS table, as held by TCRdb, lists in-frame sequences with V and J called but not all clones. Of the missing ones, under half trace to an unresolved V gene in checked studies; the others have no known cause. The DNA was the basis for D and trimming; V, J and clone size are from that table. This sample has 150,000 to 200,000 clones in its table, and around 87% of those were observed once. The top ten constitute about 7% of the sample.

The record originates from a study of blood T cell repertoires in COVID-19 (TCRdb year 2020). Notes on the research overall: Collaborator samples came from the United States, Italy and Spain and covered acute and convalescent phases of COVID-19. The material from the prospective study consisted of cDNA or gDNA derived from T cells, B-cell-depleted T cells, or PBMCs. The dataset comprised deeply sampled blood TCRbeta repertoires from subjects exposed to, actively infected with, or recovered from COVID-19. A freely available public database, intended as a resource for researchers studying the immune response to SARS-CoV-2, is where the repertoires were released. The samples were drawn from the first 160 participants of the ongoing ImmuneRACE study and from about 1,200 subjects provided by 6 global collaborators. The sample metadata nearly always contained a de-identified subject ID, COVID-19 status, age in years and sex. HLA class I and class II types, where available, came from metadata supplied by the sample provider rather than from assay-based typing.

Each collaborating institution followed its own protocols to collect whole blood in K2EDTA tubes. For TCRbeta analysis, collaborators shipped samples as frozen whole blood, isolated PBMCs, or DNA extracted from either of those sample types. Overall results and qualifications from the work: The quantity of clinical and demographic metadata differed by source and by participant and was supplied without curation.

Recombination joined TRBV9 with TRBJ2-5; TRBD2 fits 8 bases in the junction. This clonotype originated in a woman older than 75 in a cohort sampled during active or convalescent COVID-19. Sequencing input: peripheral blood. The CDR3 reads CASSVYLAGGETQYF. The DNA reads TGTGCCAGCAGCGTCTACCTAGCGGGCGGGGAGACCCAGTACTTC.